This T cell receptor (beta chain) originates from a study of T cells expressing NK-cell markers. The CDR3 length is 17 residues. CDR1 and CDR2 (germline): MNHEY, SVGAGI. TCRdb reprocessed the 5' RACE reads; each CDR3 protein has one entry and no DNA is given. The table gives some 150,000 distinct CDR3 sequences; the top ten clones make up 37% of it. The source is a woman in her fifties or sixties in good health. V and J are TRBV6-5 and TRBJ2-2; the TCRdb D gene call, TRBD2, has no DNA to confirm it. The sequencing input was blood T cells: a sorted CD56 or NKG2C T cell subset, CD4+ or CD8+ T cells, or bulk PBMC T cells (not recorded which). Here the CDR3 reads CASSHESSGRFTGELFF.